The 5 T cell receptor beta chains below were found in one sample sequenced in a study of blood T cell repertoires in COVID-19. TCRdb's table, derived via immunoSEQ multiplex PCR, lists solely in-frame clones and lacks some. The repertoire holds under 300,000 clones, with 85% to 90% as singletons. Specimen: PBMCs or T cells enriched from blood (not recorded which). These receptors all come from a young woman who had recovered from COVID-19.

This clone was seen once. The J gene is TRBJ1-2, the V gene TRBV19; TRBD1 might be the D (5 bases). Germline V gene lookup returns CDR1 LNHDA and CDR2 SQIVND (reference sequence). V lost 9 bases and J lost 8, with 10 bases in between. The CDR3 contains 10 residues. The CDR3: CASQGLGYTF. For the CDR3, the DNA is TGTGCCAGCCAGGGATTGGGCTACACCTTC.

This chain joins TRBV10-3 and TRBJ2-1; 8 bases map to TRBD2. Trimming at V came to 11 bases and at J to 7 bases, leaving 13 bases not matched to a gene. Germline-derived CDR1 and CDR2 are ENHRY and SYGVKD. This CDR3 comprises 14 residues. The CDR3 nucleotides read TGTGCCCTCGGACTAGCTTGGGACCCTAATGAGCAGTTCTTC. It is translated as CALGLAWDPNEQFF.

The chain links TRBV7-9 to TRBJ1-6; D not resolved. The CDR3 is 13 amino acids. Germline loops: CDR1 SEHNR, CDR2 FQNEAQ (reference sequence). Trimming shortened V by 0 bases and J by 9 bases, and 6 bases separated the two germline ends. CDR3 amino acids: CASSLASSSPLHF. CDR3 sequence (DNA): TGTGCCAGCAGCTTAGCCTCGAGTTCACCCCTCCACTTT.

The chain uses TRBV5-4 and TRBJ2-7, with D tentatively TRBD1 (6 bases). CDR1 SGHNT and CDR2 YYREEE come from the germline V gene (reference sequence). V was trimmed by 0 bases and J by 4 bases, leaving 14 bases between them. The CDR3 covers 15 residues. CDR3 in amino acids: CASSLVAGAVYEQYF. DNA for the CDR3: TGTGCCAGCAGCTTGGTCGCAGGGGCCGTTTACGAGCAGTACTTC. Drawing the rest from reference TRBV5-4 and TRBJ2-7, the complete variable domain is ETGVTQSPTHLIKTRGQQVTLRCSSQSGHNTVSWYQQALGQGPQFIFQYYREEENGRGNFPPRFSGLQFPNYSSELNVNALELDDSALYLCASSLVAGAVYEQYFGPGTRLTVT.

This chain uses TRBV27 with TRBJ1-6; 8 bases fit TRBD1. The CDR3 totals 13 residues. Per germline, CDR1 MNHEY and CDR2 SMNVEV (reference sequence). Trimming cost V 3 bases and J 14 bases; bases outside gene matches: 6. CDR3 in amino acids: CASSLGDRLALHF. CDR3 coding DNA: TGTGCCAGCAGTTTGGGGGACAGGCTGGCCCTCCACTTT.